This T cell receptor beta chain was identified during a study of PD-L1 blockade in urothelial cancer. Study overall: Blood samples had a median of approximately 150,000 T cells, 83,000 or so unique TCRs, and clonality 0.075 to 0.095. Overall study results and limits: Patients who had durable benefit saw their tumor-associated blood clones expand more at 3 weeks.

Specified time point: peripheral blood 6 weeks after treatment start. Patients were living with locally advanced or metastatic urothelial carcinoma. Repertoires were generated with immunoSEQ multiplex PCR, while TCRdb's copy carries only in-frame clones and drops some. The sample contains about 76,000 clones, 80% to 95% of which appear only once. With respect to this clone: Its antigen is not identified.

Germline CDR1 and CDR2: SEHNR and FQNEAQ (reference sequence). Losses at the gene ends were 5 bases for V and 5 bases for J; bases not matched to a gene: 12. The CDR3 runs to 16 residues. The sequencing here drew on PBMCs, taken around atezolizumab (anti-PD-L1) treatment. This sequence joins TRBV7-9 and TRBJ2-1, with TRBD1 matching over 7 bases. This clonotype was sampled from a woman older than 75 with urothelial cancer. The CDR3: CASSPINPTGHNEQFF. In DNA, the CDR3 is TGTGCCAGCAGCCCCATCAACCCGACAGGGCACAATGAGCAGTTCTTC. The whole variable domain, filled in from reference TRBV7-9 and TRBJ2-1, reads DTGVSQNPRHKITKRGQNVTFRCDPISEHNRLYWYRQTLGQGPEFLTYFQNEAQLEKSRLLSDRFSAERPKGSFSTLEIQRTEQGDSAMYLCASSPINPTGHNEQFFGPGTRLTVL.